A single sample gave rise to the 10 T cell receptor beta chains below, sequenced in a study of glioma-infiltrating T cells after dendritic cell vaccination. Libraries were prepared by immunoSEQ multiplex PCR; TCRdb keeps only in-frame clonotypes and omits some of them. The sample lists fewer than 85,000 clones, about 76% occurring once. The sequences come from blood, collected before dendritic cell vaccination. These receptors came from a human donor with glioblastoma.

This clone counts as large. The V gene is TRBV2, the J gene TRBJ1-6, with D perhaps matching TRBD1 (6 bases). V lost 3 bases and J lost 9, with 15 bases in between. Germline V gene data show CDR1 as SNHLY and CDR2 as FYNNEI. This CDR3 comprises 15 residues. CDR3 sequence reads: CASSEAAQGTSPLHF. The CDR3 DNA follows: TGTGCCAGCAGTGAGGCTGCACAGGGTACTTCACCCCTCCACTTT. Based on the CDR3 plus reference TRBV2 and TRBJ1-6, the full variable domain is EPEVTQTPSHQVTQMGQEVILRCVPISNHLYFYWYRQILGQKVEFLVSFYNNEISEKSEIFDDQFSVERPDGSNFTLKIRSTKLEDSAMYFCASSEAAQGTSPLHFGNGTRLTVT.

This clone was observed a handful of times. V and J are TRBV6-1 and TRBJ1-3; D possibly corresponds to TRBD1 (6 bases). Germline V CDR1 and CDR2: MNHNS, SASEGT. Trimming shortened V by 1 base and J by 7 bases, and 14 bases separated the two germline ends. The CDR3 consists of 15 residues. The CDR3 here is CASSEGSGAGNTIYF. For the CDR3, the DNA is TGTGCCAGCAGTGAAGGATCAGGGGCGGGTAACACCATATATTTT.

This sequence joins TRBV7-3 and TRBJ2-1; possible D gene TRBD2, 7 bases. CDR1 and CDR2 (germline): SGHTA, FQGTGA. The ends were cut back, 6 bases at V and 7 bases at J, with 19 bases in the middle. This CDR3 contains 15 residues. CDR3 in DNA: TGTGCCAGCAGACAAGGGGGGGATTCCGGGAATGAGCAGTTCTTC. It translates to CASRQGGDSGNEQFF.

The chain links TRBV19 to TRBJ2-1, with 11 bases identical to TRBD1. V was pared by 5 bases and J by 4 bases, with 7 bases of the junction left unmatched. Germline-derived CDR1 and CDR2 are LNHDA and SQIVND (reference sequence). CDR3 length: 16 residues. The CDR3 loop is CASSSVGQGDYNEQFF. The CDR3 coding sequence is TGTGCCAGTAGTTCCGTGGGACAGGGGGATTACAATGAGCAGTTCTTC.

This clone was picked up a small number of times. The chain has TRBV19 and TRBJ2-5; D is uncertain. The CDR3 is made up of 14 amino acids. Deletions cut 3 bases from V and 2 bases from J, with 10 bases between. Germline V gene lookup returns CDR1 LNHDA and CDR2 SQIVND (reference sequence). The CDR3 DNA reads TGTGCCAGTAGTATTGGTCCGACACAAGAGACCCAGTACTTC. This sequence encodes CASSIGPTQETQYF.

The chain couples TRBV7-3 to TRBJ1-2; tentatively, D is TRBD1 (5 bases). Trimming shortened V by 5 bases and J by 5 bases, and 27 bases separated the two germline ends. The CDR3 sequence is 18 residues long. Germline CDR1 is SGHTA and CDR2 is FQGTGA. Here the CDR3 reads CASSTKGRQPQTSYGYTF. CDR3 DNA sequence: TGTGCCAGCAGCACCAAAGGTAGACAGCCCCAAACATCATATGGCTACACCTTC.

The rearrangement links TRBV4-1 to TRBJ2-5, with D perhaps TRBD1 (5 bases). CDR3 length: 14 residues. Germline V gene lookup returns CDR1 MGHRA and CDR2 YSYEKL. Trimming took 4 bases from V and 2 from J, leaving 11 bases between them. In DNA, the CDR3 is TGCGCCAGCAGCCTTGGGGCAGAGCAAGAGACCCAGTACTTC. Translating it yields CASSLGAEQETQYF.

The V call is TRBV7-9, the J call TRBJ1-6, with D possibly matching TRBD1 (5 bases). The CDR3 contains 15 residues. Trimming shortened V by 0 bases and J by 10 bases, and 13 bases separated the two germline ends. Germline V CDR1 and CDR2: SEHNR, FQNEAQ (reference sequence). CDR3 sequence reads: CASSLANGGESPLHF. CDR3 bases: TGTGCCAGCAGCTTAGCGAACGGGGGTGAATCACCCCTCCACTTT. Variable domain in full (rest from reference TRBV7-9 and TRBJ1-6): DTGVSQNPRHKITKRGQNVTFRCDPISEHNRLYWYRQTLGQGPEFLTYFQNEAQLEKSRLLSDRFSAERPKGSFSTLEIQRTEQGDSAMYLCASSLANGGESPLHFGNGTRLTVT.

The CDR3 coding sequence is TGTGCCAGCAGTGGTTTTGACAGGGGTCATTCACCCCTCCACTTT. This encodes CASSGFDRGHSPLHF. V gene TRBV2 combines with J gene TRBJ1-6, with TRBD1 identical over 8 bases. The V and J ends lost 4 bases and 8 bases, in that order; junction bases with no gene match: 7. The germline V gene has CDR1 SNHLY and CDR2 FYNNEI. This CDR3 is 15 amino acids long. Based on the CDR3 plus reference TRBV2 and TRBJ1-6, the full variable domain is EPEVTQTPSHQVTQMGQEVILRCVPISNHLYFYWYRQILGQKVEFLVSFYNNEISEKSEIFDDQFSVERPDGSNFTLKIRSTKLEDSAMYFCASSGFDRGHSPLHFGNGTRLTVT.

V gene TRBV5-1 combines with J gene TRBJ2-2; D is possibly TRBD2 (5 bases). The CDR3 is 15 residues long. V dropped 1 base and J dropped 6 bases, with 13 bases sitting between them. Per the germline V gene, CDR1 is SGHRS and CDR2 is YFSETQ. The CDR3 sequence: CASSLPVRDAGELFF. The CDR3 bases are TGCGCCAGCAGCTTGCCGGTCCGGGATGCCGGGGAGCTGTTTTTT.